This TCR beta chain was obtained from a study of beta chain features in type 1 diabetes. Study outcomes and limitations: In comparison with healthy donors, patients had naive, central memory and Treg TCRB repertoires that appeared more similar. Within each of all four CD4+ subsets, Type 1 diabetes patients had TCRB CDR3s that were moderately but significantly shorter.

This clone showed up just a few times. Its antigen is not known. In germline, CDR1 is SGHRS, CDR2 YFSETQ. The germline V and J ends were trimmed by 5 bases and 6 bases, with 15 bases remaining between them. The CDR3 sequence is 14 residues long. The investigators reverse transcribed all of the isolated RNA, so they sequenced expressed TCRB transcripts. Sequenced by immunoSEQ multiplex PCR; TCRdb stores in-frame clones only, minus some. The sample holds approximately 170,000 clones, roughly 8% seen once. This TCR was recovered from a woman aged 40 to 49 with type 1 diabetes. The V call is TRBV5-1, the J call TRBJ2-1; tentative D call: TRBD2 (5 bases). The sample comprised central memory CD4+ T cells from blood. The chain's CDR3 is CASRIDYSGNEQFF. The CDR3 nucleotides read TGCGCCAGCAGGATCGACTACTCCGGCAATGAGCAGTTCTTC.